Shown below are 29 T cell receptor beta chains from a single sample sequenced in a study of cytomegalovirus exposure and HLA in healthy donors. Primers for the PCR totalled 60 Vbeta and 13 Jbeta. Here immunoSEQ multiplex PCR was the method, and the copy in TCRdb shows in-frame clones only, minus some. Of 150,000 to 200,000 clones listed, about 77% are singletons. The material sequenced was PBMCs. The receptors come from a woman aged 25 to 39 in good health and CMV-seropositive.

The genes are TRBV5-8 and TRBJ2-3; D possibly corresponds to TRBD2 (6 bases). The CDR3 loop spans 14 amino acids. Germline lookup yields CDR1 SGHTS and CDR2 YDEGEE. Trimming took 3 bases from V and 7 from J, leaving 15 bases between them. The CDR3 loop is CASSWGDPKNTQYF. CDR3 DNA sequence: TGTGCCAGCAGCTGGGGGGACCCCAAGAATACGCAGTATTTT.

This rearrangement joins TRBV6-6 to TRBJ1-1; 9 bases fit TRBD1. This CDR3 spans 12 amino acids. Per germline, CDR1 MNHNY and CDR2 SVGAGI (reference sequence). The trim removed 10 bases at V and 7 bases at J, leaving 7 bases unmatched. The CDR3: CATVQGAGEAFF. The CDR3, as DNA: TGTGCCACTGTACAGGGGGCTGGTGAAGCTTTCTTT.

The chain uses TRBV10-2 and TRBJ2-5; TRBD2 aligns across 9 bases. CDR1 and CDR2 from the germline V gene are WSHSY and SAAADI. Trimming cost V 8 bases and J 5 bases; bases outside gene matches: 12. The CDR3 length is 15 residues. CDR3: CASFRSIAGEETQYF. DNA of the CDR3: TGCGCCAGCTTCCGGTCGATAGCGGGGGAGGAGACCCAGTACTTC.

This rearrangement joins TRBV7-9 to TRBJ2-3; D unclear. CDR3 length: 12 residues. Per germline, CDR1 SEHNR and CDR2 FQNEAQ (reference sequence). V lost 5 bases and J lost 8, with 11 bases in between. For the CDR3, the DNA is TGTGCCAGCAGCCCCACCGGTGGTACGCAGTATTTT. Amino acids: CASSPTGGTQYF.

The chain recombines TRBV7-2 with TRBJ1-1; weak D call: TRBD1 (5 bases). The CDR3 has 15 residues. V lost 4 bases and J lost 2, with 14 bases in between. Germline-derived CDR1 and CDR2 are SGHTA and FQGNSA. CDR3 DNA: TGTGCCAGCAGCTGGGGGGATTGGTCCAACACTGAAGCTTTCTTT. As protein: CASSWGDWSNTEAFF.

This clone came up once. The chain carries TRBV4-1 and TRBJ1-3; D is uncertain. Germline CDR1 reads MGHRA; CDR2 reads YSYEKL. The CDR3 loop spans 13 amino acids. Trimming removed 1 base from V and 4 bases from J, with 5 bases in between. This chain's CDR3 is CASSQVVGNTIYF. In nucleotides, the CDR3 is TGCGCCAGCAGCCAAGTAGTGGGAAACACCATATATTTT.

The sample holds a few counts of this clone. The DNA for the CDR3 is TGTGCCAGTAGCCAGGGACAGAATAATTCACCCCTCCACTTT. Its translation: CASSQGQNNSPLHF. The chain combines TRBV19 with TRBJ1-6; 7 bases match TRBD1. Germline-derived CDR1 and CDR2 are LNHDA and SQIVND (reference sequence). This CDR3 comprises 14 residues. The trim removed 6 bases at V and 5 bases at J, leaving 4 bases unmatched.

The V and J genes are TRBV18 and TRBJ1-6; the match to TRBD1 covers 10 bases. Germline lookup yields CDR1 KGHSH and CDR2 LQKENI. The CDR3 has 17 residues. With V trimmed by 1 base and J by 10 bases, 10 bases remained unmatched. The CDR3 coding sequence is TGTGCCAGCTCACCACTCGAAGGACAGGGGGGACACTCACCCCTCCACTTT. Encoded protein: CASSPLEGQGGHSPLHF.

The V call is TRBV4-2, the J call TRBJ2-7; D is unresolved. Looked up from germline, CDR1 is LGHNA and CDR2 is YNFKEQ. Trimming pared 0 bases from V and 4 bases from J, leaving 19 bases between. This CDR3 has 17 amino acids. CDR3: CASSQEAYGIGKYEQYF. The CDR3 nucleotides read TGTGCCAGCAGCCAAGAAGCGTACGGTATAGGAAAATACGAGCAGTACTTC.

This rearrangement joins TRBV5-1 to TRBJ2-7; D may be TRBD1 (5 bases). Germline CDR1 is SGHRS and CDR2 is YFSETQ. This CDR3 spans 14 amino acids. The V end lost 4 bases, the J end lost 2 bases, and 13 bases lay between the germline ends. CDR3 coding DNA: TGCGCCAGCAGCAAGACAGAGTCGGCCTACGAGCAGTACTTC. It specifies CASSKTESAYEQYF.

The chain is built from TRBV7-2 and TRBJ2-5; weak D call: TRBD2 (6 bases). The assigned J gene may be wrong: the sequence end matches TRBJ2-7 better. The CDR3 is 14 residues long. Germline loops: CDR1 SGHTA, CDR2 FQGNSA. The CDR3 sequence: CASSSTRGGYEQYF. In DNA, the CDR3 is TGTGCCAGCAGCTCGACTAGGGGAGGCTACGAGCAGTACTTC.

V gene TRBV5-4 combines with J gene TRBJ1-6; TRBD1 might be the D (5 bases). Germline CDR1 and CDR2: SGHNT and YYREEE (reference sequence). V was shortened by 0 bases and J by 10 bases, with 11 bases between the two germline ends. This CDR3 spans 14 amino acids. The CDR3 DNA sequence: TGTGCCAGCAGCTTGGAACTGCAGGGATCACCCCTCCACTTT. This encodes CASSLELQGSPLHF.

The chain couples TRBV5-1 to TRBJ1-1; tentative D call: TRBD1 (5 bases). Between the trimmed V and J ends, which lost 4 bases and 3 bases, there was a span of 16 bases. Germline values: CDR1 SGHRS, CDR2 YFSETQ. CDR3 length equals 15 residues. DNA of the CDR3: TGCGCCAGCAGCCCACGGGGGGACGGGCACACTGAAGCTTTCTTT. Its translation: CASSPRGDGHTEAFF.

The CDR3 loop is CASSPGLQSYEQYF. CDR3 DNA: TGTGCCAGCAGCCCTGGACTACAATCCTACGAGCAGTACTTC. The rearrangement links TRBV14 to TRBJ2-7, with a weak D call TRBD2 (6 bases). The CDR3 is made up of 14 amino acids. The germline CDR1 and CDR2 sequences are SGHDN and FVKESK. V lost 4 bases, J lost 1 base, and 11 bases lay in between.

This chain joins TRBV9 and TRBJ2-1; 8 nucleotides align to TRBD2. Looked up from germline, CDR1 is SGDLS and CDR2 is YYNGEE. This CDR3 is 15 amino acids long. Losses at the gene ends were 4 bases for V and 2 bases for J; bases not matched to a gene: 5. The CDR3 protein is CASSLSSGPYNEQFF. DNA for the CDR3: TGTGCCAGCAGCCTATCTAGCGGGCCCTACAATGAGCAGTTCTTC.

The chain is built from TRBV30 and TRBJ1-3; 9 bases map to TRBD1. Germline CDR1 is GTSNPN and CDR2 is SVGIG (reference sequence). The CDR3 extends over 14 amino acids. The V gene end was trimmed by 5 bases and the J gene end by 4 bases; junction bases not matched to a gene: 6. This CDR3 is CAWRDRARGNTIYF. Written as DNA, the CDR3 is TGTGCCTGGCGGGACAGGGCACGAGGAAACACCATATATTTT.

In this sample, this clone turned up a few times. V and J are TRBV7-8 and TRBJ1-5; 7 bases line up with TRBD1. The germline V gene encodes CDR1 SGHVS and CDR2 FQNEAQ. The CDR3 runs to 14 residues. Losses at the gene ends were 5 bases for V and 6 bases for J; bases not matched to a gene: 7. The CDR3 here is CASSRDREVQPQHF. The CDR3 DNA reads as TGTGCCAGCAGCCGAGACAGGGAAGTTCAGCCCCAGCATTTT.

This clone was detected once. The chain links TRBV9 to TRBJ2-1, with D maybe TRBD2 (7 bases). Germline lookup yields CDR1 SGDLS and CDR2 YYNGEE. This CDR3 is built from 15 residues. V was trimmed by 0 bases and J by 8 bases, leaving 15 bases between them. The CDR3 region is CASSVARGRGDEQFF. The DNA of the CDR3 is TGTGCCAGCAGCGTAGCGCGGGGGCGCGGGGATGAGCAGTTCTTC.

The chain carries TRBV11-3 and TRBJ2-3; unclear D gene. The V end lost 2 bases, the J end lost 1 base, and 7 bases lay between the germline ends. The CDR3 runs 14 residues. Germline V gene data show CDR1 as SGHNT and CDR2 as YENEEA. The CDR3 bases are TGTGCCAGCAGCTTATTCCGGGGCACAGATACGCAGTATTTT. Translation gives CASSLFRGTDTQYF.

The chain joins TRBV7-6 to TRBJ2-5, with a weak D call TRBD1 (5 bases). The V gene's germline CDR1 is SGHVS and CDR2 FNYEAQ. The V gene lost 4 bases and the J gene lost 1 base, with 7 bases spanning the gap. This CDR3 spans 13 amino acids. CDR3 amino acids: CASSSDSQETQYF. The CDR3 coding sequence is TGTGCCAGCAGCTCCGACAGCCAAGAGACCCAGTACTTC. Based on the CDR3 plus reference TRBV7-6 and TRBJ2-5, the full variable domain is GAGVSQSPRYKVTKRGQDVALRCDPISGHVSLYWYRQALGQGPEFLTYFNYEAQQDKSGLPNDRFSAERPEGSISTLTIQRTEQRDSAMYRCASSSDSQETQYFGPGTRLLVL.

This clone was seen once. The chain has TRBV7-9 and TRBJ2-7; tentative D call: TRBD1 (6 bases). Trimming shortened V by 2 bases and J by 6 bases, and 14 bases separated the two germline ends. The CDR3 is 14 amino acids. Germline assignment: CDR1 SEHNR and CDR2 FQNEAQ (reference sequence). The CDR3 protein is CASSLSRRGSEQYF. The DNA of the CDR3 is TGTGCCAGCAGCTTATCACGAAGGGGGAGCGAGCAGTACTTC.

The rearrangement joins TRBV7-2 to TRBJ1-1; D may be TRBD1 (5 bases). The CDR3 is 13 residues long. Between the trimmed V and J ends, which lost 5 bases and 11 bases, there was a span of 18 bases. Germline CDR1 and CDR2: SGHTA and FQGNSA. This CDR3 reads CASSPNRGGDAFF. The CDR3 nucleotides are TGTGCCAGCAGCCCAAACCGGGGGGGGGATGCTTTCTTT.

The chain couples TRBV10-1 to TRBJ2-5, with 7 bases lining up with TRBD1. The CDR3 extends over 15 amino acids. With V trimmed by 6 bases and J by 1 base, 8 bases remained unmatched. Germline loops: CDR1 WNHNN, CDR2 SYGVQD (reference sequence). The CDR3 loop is CASSPGQALQETQYF. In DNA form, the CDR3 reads TGCGCCAGCAGCCCAGGACAGGCCCTCCAAGAGACCCAGTACTTC.

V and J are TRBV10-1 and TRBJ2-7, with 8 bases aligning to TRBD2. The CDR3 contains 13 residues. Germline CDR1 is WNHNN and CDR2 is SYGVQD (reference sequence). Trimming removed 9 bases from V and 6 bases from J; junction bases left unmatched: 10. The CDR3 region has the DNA TGCGCCAGTGCTAGCGGGTCCGGGGGCGAGCAGTACTTC. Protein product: CASASGSGGEQYF.

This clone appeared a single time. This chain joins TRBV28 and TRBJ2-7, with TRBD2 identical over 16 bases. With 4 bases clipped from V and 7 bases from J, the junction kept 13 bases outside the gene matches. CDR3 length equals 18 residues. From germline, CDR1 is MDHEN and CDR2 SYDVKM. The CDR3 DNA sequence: TGTGCCAGCAGTTGGACAGGGTCGGGACTAGCGGGGGGGCGAGAGCAGTACTTC. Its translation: CASSWTGSGLAGGREQYF.

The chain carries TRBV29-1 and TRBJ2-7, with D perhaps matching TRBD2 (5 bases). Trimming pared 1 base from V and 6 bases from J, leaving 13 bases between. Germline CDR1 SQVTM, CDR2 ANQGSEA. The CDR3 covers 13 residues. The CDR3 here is CSVEGTRDAEQYF. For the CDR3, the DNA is TGCAGCGTTGAAGGCACCCGGGATGCCGAGCAGTACTTC.

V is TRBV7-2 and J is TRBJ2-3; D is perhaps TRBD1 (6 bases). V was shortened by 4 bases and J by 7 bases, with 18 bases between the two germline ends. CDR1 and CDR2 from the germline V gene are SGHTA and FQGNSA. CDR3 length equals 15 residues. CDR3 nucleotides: TGTGCCAGCAGCTCCGTAGGAACAGGGATGAATACGCAGTATTTT. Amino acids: CASSSVGTGMNTQYF.

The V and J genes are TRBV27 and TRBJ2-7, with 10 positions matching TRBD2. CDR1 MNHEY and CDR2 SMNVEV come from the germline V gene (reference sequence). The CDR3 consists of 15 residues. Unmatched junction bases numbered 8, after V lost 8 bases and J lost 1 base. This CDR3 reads CASRFSSGGSYEQYF. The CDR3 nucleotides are TGTGCCAGCCGCTTCTCTAGCGGGGGATCCTACGAGCAGTACTTC.

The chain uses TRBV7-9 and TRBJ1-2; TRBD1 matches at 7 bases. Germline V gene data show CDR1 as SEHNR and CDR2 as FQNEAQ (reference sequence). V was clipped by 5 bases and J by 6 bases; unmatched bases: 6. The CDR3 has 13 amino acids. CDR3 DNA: TGTGCCAGCAGCCCCAGGGGGGACGATGGCTACACCTTC. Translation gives CASSPRGDDGYTF. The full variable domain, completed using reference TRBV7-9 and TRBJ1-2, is DTGVSQNPRHKITKRGQNVTFRCDPISEHNRLYWYRQTLGQGPEFLTYFQNEAQLEKSRLLSDRFSAERPKGSFSTLEIQRTEQGDSAMYLCASSPRGDDGYTFGSGTRLTVV.